The 5 T cell receptor beta chains below all came from one sample that was sequenced in a study of CD8+ T cells in alopecia areata. Extracted RNA was reverse transcribed, and the resulting cDNA served as sequencing template. Some clones are missing from TCRdb's copy, which holds only in-frame ones; the method was immunoSEQ multiplex PCR. Of 160,000 or so clones listed, just over 65% are singletons. Specimen: CD8+ T cells sorted from blood, collected at week 0. These receptors were collected from a human donor with alopecia areata.

The J gene is TRBJ2-3, the V gene TRBV2; 7 bases are shared with TRBD2. In germline, CDR1 is SNHLY, CDR2 FYNNEI. CDR3 size: 13 residues. Trimming at V came to 7 bases and at J to 3 bases, leaving 4 bases not matched to a gene. CDR3 protein: CASIKRGTDTQYF. The CDR3 region has the DNA TGTGCCAGCATAAAGCGGGGTACAGATACGCAGTATTTT.

CDR3 in amino acids: CASNPRGDYGYTF. For the CDR3, the DNA is TGTGCCAGCAACCCGAGAGGGGACTATGGCTACACCTTC. The chain couples TRBV7-9 to TRBJ1-2; a weak D match, TRBD1 (5 bases). CDR1 and CDR2 from the germline V gene are SEHNR and FQNEAQ (reference sequence). The germline V and J ends were trimmed by 7 bases and 3 bases, with 12 bases remaining between them. The CDR3 extends over 13 amino acids.

This chain links TRBV27 with TRBJ1-2, with TRBD1 matching over 9 bases. J gave up 7 bases and V 5 bases, and 5 bases lay outside the gene matches. The CDR3 is 13 residues long. In germline, CDR1 is MNHEY, CDR2 SMNVEV (reference sequence). CDR3 bases: TGTGCCAGCAGTCGTACAGGGGGCGGTGGCTACACCTTC. Its protein is CASSRTGGGGYTF.

The V and J genes are TRBV10-3 and TRBJ2-5, with 8 bases identical to TRBD1. This CDR3 has 16 amino acids. Trimming at V came to 2 bases and at J to 1 base, leaving 6 bases not matched to a gene. Germline CDR1 ENHRY, CDR2 SYGVKD. The CDR3 bases are TGTGCCATCAGTGAGCAGGGACAGGCCCCCCAAGAGACCCAGTACTTC. The encoded protein is CAISEQGQAPQETQYF.

This clone has only a few counts. The rearrangement uses TRBV4-2 and TRBJ2-1, with D tentatively TRBD1 or TRBD2 (5 bases each). The germline gives CDR1 LGHNA, CDR2 YNFKEQ. Trimming shortened V by 1 base and J by 6 bases, and 19 bases separated the two germline ends. The CDR3 runs 17 residues. CDR3 residues: CASSQGPGGRVGNEQFF. DNA of the CDR3: TGTGCCAGCAGCCAAGGGCCAGGAGGCAGGGTAGGCAATGAGCAGTTCTTC.